This TCR beta chain is drawn from a study of tumour-infiltrating T cells in Burkitt lymphoma. Study-level background: Productive clonality predicted overall and progression-free survival.

Sequencing used immunoSEQ multiplex PCR; TCRdb keeps in-frame clones, though not all of them. The sample shows about 610 clones, about nine tenths of them seen only once. Germline CDR1 SGDLS, CDR2 YYNGEE. The CDR3 consists of 15 residues. On this clone: The germline gene is not matched at one end of the junction; a read error may be the cause.

The rearrangement joins TRBV9 to TRBJ2-1; 11 bases are a match to TRBD2. The clonotype comes from a human donor with diffuse large B-cell lymphoma. The specimen sequenced was tumor tissue. DNA for the CDR3: TGTGCCAACAGCATTAGCGGGGGGGCCCGGAATGAGCAGTTCTTC. Its translation is CANSISGGARNEQFF.